This TCR beta chain derives from a study of T cells in Graves' hyperthyroidism and ophthalmopathy. The CDR3 runs to 12 residues. V was cut by 1 base and J by 7 bases, with 7 bases left in between. Patients between 18 and 65 years old had hyperthyroidism, newly diagnosed and lasting under 2 months. Each diagnosis drew on symptoms, thyroxine, TRAb, thyroid ultrasound and orbital computed tomography findings. TCR beta CDR3 sequences were amplified from RNA transcripts. HTBI primers were used for first-round RT-PCR of the TCR CDR3. A single record per CDR3 protein comes from TCRdb applying MiXCR to the multiplex PCR reads. Counted here are about 280,000 distinct CDR3 sequences, 20% to 30% occurring once; the ten biggest clones make up 20% to 30%. In this sample, this clonotype turned up many times.

The sequence came from a man aged 35 to 55 with Graves' hyperthyroidism that later progressed to Graves' ophthalmopathy. The specimen was blood. This chain joins TRBV12-3 or TRBV12-4 and TRBJ1-2; D perhaps matches TRBD1 (5 bases). CDR3 DNA sequence: TGTGCCAGCAGTTTAGGGGGGTTTGGCTACACCTTC. Translation gives CASSLGGFGYTF.